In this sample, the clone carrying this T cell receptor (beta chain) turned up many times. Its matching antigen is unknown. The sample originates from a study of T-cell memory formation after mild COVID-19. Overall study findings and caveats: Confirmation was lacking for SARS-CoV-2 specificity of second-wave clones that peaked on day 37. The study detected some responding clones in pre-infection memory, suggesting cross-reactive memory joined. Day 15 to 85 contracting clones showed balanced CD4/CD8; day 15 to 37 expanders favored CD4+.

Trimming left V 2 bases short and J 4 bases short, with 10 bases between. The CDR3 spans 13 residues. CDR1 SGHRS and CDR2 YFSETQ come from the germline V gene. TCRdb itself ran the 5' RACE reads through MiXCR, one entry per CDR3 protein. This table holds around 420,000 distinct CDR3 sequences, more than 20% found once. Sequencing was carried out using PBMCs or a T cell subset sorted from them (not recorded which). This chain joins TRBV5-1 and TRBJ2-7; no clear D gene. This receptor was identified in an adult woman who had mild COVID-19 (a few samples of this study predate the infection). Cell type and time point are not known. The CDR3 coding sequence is TGCGCCAGCAGCTTTCCGGGCGCGTACGAGCAGTACTTC. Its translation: CASSFPGAYEQYF.